These 9 T cell receptor beta chains originate from one sample sequenced in a study of T cell repertoires in cytomegalovirus infection. MiXCR was run by TCRdb on the reads, yielding one entry per CDR3 protein. The table lists under 150,000 distinct CDR3 sequences, roughly a quarter of them singletons. Antigens for these TCRs are unknown. The sequenced sample consisted of PBMCs, sequenced either directly or after in vitro stimulation (not recorded which). Receptors originate from a human donor in good health (CMV status not recorded). Some clones in this sample may be carry-over from other donors' samples.

This clonotype was counted at least ten times. J is TRBJ2-3 and V is TRBV10-3; 10 nucleotides line up with TRBD2. Germline V lookup: CDR1 ENHRY, CDR2 SYGVKD. CDR3 size: 16 residues. V shed 6 bases, J shed 5 bases, and the junction held 11 bases outside the gene matches. CDR3 coding DNA: TGTGCCATCAGGATGACTAGCGGGCTAGCGGGAGATACGCAGTATTTT. Encoded protein: CAIRMTSGLAGDTQYF.

This clonotype occurred many times. In this CDR3 the conserved last residue, phenylalanine or tryptophan, is missing, so a read error is likely. The limits of the CDR3 on the DNA are not certain, so only TCRdb's listed CDR3 is given. This chain connects TRBV12-3 or TRBV12-4 to TRBJ1-1. The CDR3 adds up to 8 amino acids, both ends counted. The CDR3 region is CANLGPRL.

The chain employs TRBV9 and TRBJ2-3; D remains ambiguous. Trimming left V 3 bases short and J 0 bases short, with 20 bases between. The CDR3 runs 18 residues. Germline V gives CDR1 SGDLS, CDR2 YYNGEE. Here the CDR3 DNA reads TGTGCCAGCAGCGCTCAGATTAGACCCCGCAATAGCACAGATACGCAGTATTTT. Translated: CASSAQIRPRNSTDTQYF.

This rearrangement joins TRBV7-2 to TRBJ1-5, with D unresolved. Germline V gives CDR1 SGHTA, CDR2 FQGNSA. Trimming took off 8 bases at V and 5 bases at J, with 13 bases between the two ends. This CDR3 spans 13 amino acids. DNA for the CDR3: TGTGCCAGCGGACTCGACGGAGATCAGCCCCAGCATTTT. Translation: CASGLDGDQPQHF.

This clonotype was recorded many times. This chain connects TRBV13 to TRBJ1-4, with D hard to call. Trimming cost V 5 bases and J 7 bases, with 11 bases left between them. Germline V lookup: CDR1 PRHDT, CDR2 FYEKMQ (reference sequence). The CDR3 runs 13 residues. CDR3 in amino acids: CASSPEAGEKLFF. CDR3 bases: TGTGCCAGCAGCCCTGAGGCCGGTGAAAAACTGTTTTTT.

The chain carries TRBV7-4 and TRBJ1-5; D ambiguous. Trimming left V 3 bases short and J 3 bases short, with 9 bases between. Germline V gene sequence: CDR1 SGHVT, CDR2 SQSDAQ. The length of the CDR3 is 14 residues. The CDR3 region is CASSFAGNNQPQHF. As DNA, the CDR3 is TGTGCCAGCAGCTTTGCGGGAAACAATCAGCCCCAGCATTTT.

V is TRBV6-5 and J is TRBJ2-7, with D tentatively TRBD2 (5 bases). Trimming took 3 bases from V and 2 from J, leaving 8 bases between them. This CDR3 is built from 13 residues. CDR1 is MNHEY, CDR2 SVGAGI, per germline. The DNA for the CDR3 is TGTGCCAGCAGTTATCCCGGGACCTACGAGCAGTACTTC. Translating gives CASSYPGTYEQYF.

This clonotype turned up a few times. The chain uses TRBV19 and TRBJ1-1, with 12 bases identical to TRBD1. The length of the CDR3 is 18 residues. Germline V gives CDR1 LNHDA, CDR2 SQIVND (reference sequence). With 2 bases clipped from V and 5 bases from J, the junction kept 12 bases outside the gene matches. Here the CDR3 DNA reads TGTGCCAGTAGTATAAGCCCGGGACAGGGGGCCGGTGGAACTGAAGCTTTCTTT. It specifies CASSISPGQGAGGTEAFF. The complete variable domain, with remaining parts taken from reference TRBV19 and TRBJ1-1, reads DGGITQSPKYLFRKEGQNVTLSCEQNLNHDAMYWYRQDPGQGLRLIYYSQIVNDFQKGDIAEGYSVSREKKESFPLTVTSAQKNPTAFYLCASSISPGQGAGGTEAFFGQGTRLTVV.

The rearrangement uses TRBV5-1 and TRBJ2-1; D might be TRBD1 or TRBD2, each matching 5 bases. Germline assignment: CDR1 SGHRS and CDR2 YFSETQ. The CDR3 has 18 residues. V was pared by 3 bases and J by 1 base, with 20 bases between. As DNA, the CDR3 is TGCGCCAGCAGCTCTTCAGGACGGGGACGGGGATCCTACAATGAGCAGTTCTTC. Protein: CASSSSGRGRGSYNEQFF.